This T cell receptor (beta chain) originates from a study of T cell repertoires in cytomegalovirus infection. Turning to the study itself: Public TCR beta signatures marked donors with CMV infection and the matching HLA.

One entry per CDR3 protein results from TCRdb running MiXCR on the reads. This sample has approximately 76,000 distinct CDR3 sequences, with roughly 3.5% found just once. From germline, CDR1 is SGHTA and CDR2 FQGNSA. This CDR3 is built from 14 residues. Trimming at V came to 5 bases and at J to 6 bases, leaving 9 bases not matched to a gene. The clonotype originates from a human donor in good health (CMV status not recorded). Some clones in this sample may be carry-over from other donors' samples. The chain recombines TRBV7-2 with TRBJ1-2; the match to TRBD1 covers 7 bases. The specimen sequenced was PBMCs. The CDR3 region is CASSQQTGTDGYTF. CDR3 coding DNA: TGTGCCAGCAGCCAGCAGACAGGGACAGATGGCTACACCTTC.